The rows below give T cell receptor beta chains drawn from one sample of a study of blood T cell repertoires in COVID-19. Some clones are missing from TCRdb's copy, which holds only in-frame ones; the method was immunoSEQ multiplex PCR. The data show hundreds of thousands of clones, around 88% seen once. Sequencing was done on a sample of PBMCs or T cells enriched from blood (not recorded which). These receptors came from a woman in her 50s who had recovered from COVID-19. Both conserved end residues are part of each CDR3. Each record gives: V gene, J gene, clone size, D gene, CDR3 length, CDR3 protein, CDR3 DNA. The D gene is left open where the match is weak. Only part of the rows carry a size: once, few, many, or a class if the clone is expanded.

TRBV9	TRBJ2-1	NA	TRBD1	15	CASSVAQGVNNEQFF	TGTGCCAGCAGCGTAGCACAGGGGGTCAACAATGAGCAGTTCTTC
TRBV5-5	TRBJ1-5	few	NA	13	CASSFTGVQPQHF	TGTGCCAGCAGCTTTACGGGGGTTCAGCCCCAGCATTTT
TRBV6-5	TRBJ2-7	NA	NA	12	CASSYDSGEQYF	TGTGCCAGCAGTTACGACAGTGGCGAGCAGTACTTC
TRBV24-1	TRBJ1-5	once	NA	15	CATSDRTALGQPQHF	TGTGCCACCAGTGATCGGACAGCCCTGGGGCAGCCCCAGCATTTT
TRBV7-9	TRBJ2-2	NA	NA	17	CASGPFSDRRNTGELFF	TGTGCCAGCGGACCCTTTTCAGACAGAAGGAACACCGGGGAGCTGTTTTTT
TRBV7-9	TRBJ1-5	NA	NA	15	CASSLGANSNQPQHF	TGTGCCAGCAGCTTGGGGGCCAACAGCAATCAGCCCCAGCATTTT
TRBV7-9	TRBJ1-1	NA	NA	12	CASSLEGRVAFF	TGTGCCAGCAGCTTAGAGGGCAGGGTGGCTTTCTTT
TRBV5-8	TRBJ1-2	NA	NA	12	CASGNRAYGYTF	TGTGCCAGCGGAAACAGGGCTTATGGCTACACCTTC
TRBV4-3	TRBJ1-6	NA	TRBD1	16	CASSQAGNRGNSPLHF	TGCGCCAGCAGCCAAGCGGGAAACAGGGGGAATTCACCCCTCCACTTT
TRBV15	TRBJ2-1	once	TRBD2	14	CATSPSGLYNEQFF	TGTGCCACCAGCCCTAGCGGTCTCTACAATGAGCAGTTCTTC
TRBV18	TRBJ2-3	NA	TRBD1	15	CASSSGTELTDTQYF	TGTGCCAGCTCATCTGGGACAGAACTCACAGATACGCAGTATTTT
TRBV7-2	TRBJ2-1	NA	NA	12	CASSLFRDEQFF	TGTGCCAGCAGCTTATTCCGAGATGAGCAGTTCTTC
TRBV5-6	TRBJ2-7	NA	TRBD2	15	CASSPLGGSPYEQYF	TGTGCCAGCAGCCCGCTGGGGGGGTCCCCCTACGAGCAGTACTTC
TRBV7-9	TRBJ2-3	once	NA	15	CASSWRLTSTDTQYF	TGTGCCAGCAGCTGGAGGTTAACTAGCACAGATACGCAGTATTTT
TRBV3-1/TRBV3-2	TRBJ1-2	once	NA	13	CASSQSRFYGYTF	TGTGCCAGCAGCCAAAGCCGGTTCTATGGCTACACCTTC
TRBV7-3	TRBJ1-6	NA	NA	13	CASSPGRGSPLHF	TGTGCCAGCAGCCCTGGTCGGGGGTCACCCCTCCACTTT
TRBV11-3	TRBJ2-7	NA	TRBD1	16	CASSPGKTGKTYEQYF	TGTGCCAGCAGCCCGGGGAAGACAGGGAAGACCTACGAGCAGTACTTC